In its sample, the clone carrying this T cell receptor beta chain was seen a few times. Its antigen is as yet unknown. This sample is part of a study of vaccination and CD4 T cells after COVID-19. V lost 5 bases and J lost 5; bases outside the gene matches: 12. Germline-derived CDR1 and CDR2 are SEHNR and FQNEAQ (reference sequence). The CDR3 covers 17 residues. Regarding treatment: roughly 10-day PBMC culture with coronavirus spike peptide pools or control peptides (ViraFEST assay). Sequencing of the DNA from cultured CD4+ T cells was carried out with the Oncomine TCR Beta short-read assay. TCRdb analysed the PCR reads with MiXCR anew, one entry per CDR3 protein. The profile covers some 10,000 distinct CDR3 sequences, with 25% to 40% appearing a single time and 8.5% to 10% taken by the ten largest.

The receptor was isolated from a human donor who had recovered from COVID-19. The rearrangement links TRBV7-9 to TRBJ1-5; 10 bases map to TRBD1. The sequenced sample consisted of CD4+ T cells from blood, cultured in vitro. In DNA form, the CDR3 reads TGTGCCAGCAGCAAACGACAGGGGGCCGGAATCGATCAGCCCCAGCATTTT. Its translation: CASSKRQGAGIDQPQHF. The whole variable domain, filled in from reference TRBV7-9 and TRBJ1-5, reads DTGVSQNPRHKITKRGQNVTFRCDPISEHNRLYWYRQTLGQGPEFLTYFQNEAQLEKSRLLSDRFSAERPKGSFSTLEIQRTEQGDSAMYLCASSKRQGAGIDQPQHFGDGTRLSIL.